The entry below describes one TCR beta chain. The CDR3 spans 16 residues. V lost 1 base to trimming and J lost 4 bases; unmatched junction nucleotides: 7. Germline values: CDR1 LNHDA, CDR2 SQIVND (reference sequence). The entry originates in a study of blood T cell repertoires in COVID-19. Data came from immunoSEQ multiplex PCR; TCRdb stores just in-frame clones and leaves some out. The repertoire holds 250,000 to 350,000 clones, with about 85% as singletons. Sequencing was performed on PBMCs or T cells enriched from blood (not recorded which). V and J are TRBV19 and TRBJ2-7; 10 positions match TRBD1. The source of this sequence is a woman aged 30 to 39 who had recovered from COVID-19. In DNA form, the CDR3 reads TGTGCCAGTAGTATAGTAGGGGGACAGGGGTTTTACGAGCAGTACTTC. It translates to CASSIVGGQGFYEQYF.